This is a list of T cell receptor beta chains from one sample in a study of blood T cell repertoires in COVID-19. TCRdb keeps only in-frame clones here, not all; method: immunoSEQ multiplex PCR. Of about 210,000 clones listed, about 90% are singletons. The specimen sequenced was peripheral blood. These receptors came from a man aged 30-40 years with acute or convalescent COVID-19. The CDR3 runs from the conserved cysteine through the conserved F or W. A D gene is named only where the DNA matches it firmly. Expanded clones get a size class; other rows say once, few or many, or leave the size out.

CDR3aa: CATTSGNTQYF
CDR3nt: TGTGCCACCACCTCCGGGAATACGCAGTATTTT
abundance: .
j_gene: TRBJ2-3
d_gene: .
v_gene: TRBV24-1

CDR3aa: CASRPIQGTWEQYF
CDR3nt: TGTGCCAGCAGACCGATACAGGGGACGTGGGAGCAGTACTTC
abundance: .
j_gene: TRBJ2-7
d_gene: TRBD1
v_gene: TRBV7-8

CDR3aa: CASSLSRIRTREAFF
CDR3nt: TGTGCCAGCAGTTTATCGCGCATCAGAACCAGGGAAGCTTTCTTT
abundance: .
j_gene: TRBJ1-1
d_gene: .
v_gene: TRBV27

CDR3aa: CATLPGGTDTQYF
CDR3nt: TGTGCCACCCTGCCAGGGGGCACAGATACGCAGTATTTT
abundance: .
j_gene: TRBJ2-3
d_gene: .
v_gene: TRBV28

CDR3aa: CATQGELGETQYF
CDR3nt: TGTGCCACGCAGGGCGAGTTAGGAGAGACCCAGTACTTC
abundance: .
j_gene: TRBJ2-5
d_gene: .
v_gene: TRBV19

CDR3aa: CASSGRTGVPYEQYF
CDR3nt: TGCGCCAGCAGCGGACGGACAGGGGTTCCCTACGAGCAGTACTTC
abundance: .
j_gene: TRBJ2-7
d_gene: TRBD1
v_gene: TRBV5-1

CDR3aa: CASRQGSHTQYF
CDR3nt: TGTGCCAGCAGACAGGGTTCACATACGCAGTATTTT
abundance: .
j_gene: TRBJ2-3
d_gene: .
v_gene: TRBV28

CDR3aa: CAWSLGGTGRAYEQYF
CDR3nt: TGTGCCTGGAGTTTGGGAGGGACAGGGAGAGCCTACGAGCAGTACTTC
abundance: .
j_gene: TRBJ2-7
d_gene: TRBD1
v_gene: TRBV30

CDR3aa: CASSGRYGETQYF
CDR3nt: TGTGCCAGCAGCGGAAGATACGGGGAGACCCAGTACTTC
abundance: .
j_gene: TRBJ2-5
d_gene: .
v_gene: TRBV9

CDR3aa: CASRAGTPFTGELFF
CDR3nt: TGTGCCAGCAGAGCTGGGACACCCTTCACCGGGGAGCTGTTTTTT
abundance: .
j_gene: TRBJ2-2
d_gene: .
v_gene: TRBV28

CDR3aa: CSVEDPGAGGYNEQFF
CDR3nt: TGCAGCGTTGAAGATCCTGGGGCAGGGGGCTACAATGAGCAGTTCTTC
abundance: .
j_gene: TRBJ2-1
d_gene: TRBD1
v_gene: TRBV29-1

CDR3aa: CASSQPDRGPEAFF
CDR3nt: TGTGCCAGCAGCCAACCCGACAGGGGCCCTGAAGCTTTCTTT
abundance: few
j_gene: TRBJ1-1
d_gene: TRBD1
v_gene: TRBV3-1/TRBV3-2

CDR3aa: CAWSPFAGGTGELFF
CDR3nt: TGTGCCTGGAGTCCCTTTGCGGGAGGCACCGGGGAGCTGTTTTTT
abundance: .
j_gene: TRBJ2-2
d_gene: TRBD2
v_gene: TRBV30

CDR3aa: CASSLLGAGYTF
CDR3nt: TGTGCCAGCAGTTTATTAGGGGCCGGCTACACCTTC
abundance: .
j_gene: TRBJ1-2
d_gene: .
v_gene: TRBV28

CDR3aa: CASSQGEGDIQYF
CDR3nt: TGTGCCAGCTCCCAGGGCGAAGGGGACATTCAGTACTTC
abundance: .
j_gene: TRBJ2-4
d_gene: .
v_gene: TRBV18

CDR3aa: CASSLNTDTQYF
CDR3nt: TGTGCCAGCTCACTCAACACAGATACGCAGTATTTT
abundance: .
j_gene: TRBJ2-3
d_gene: .
v_gene: TRBV18

CDR3aa: CASSITGQGAGSEQYF
CDR3nt: TGTGCCAGTAGTATCACGGGACAGGGGGCCGGGAGCGAGCAGTACTTC
abundance: .
j_gene: TRBJ2-7
d_gene: TRBD1
v_gene: TRBV19

CDR3aa: CASSISQGTLYGYTF
CDR3nt: TGTGCCAGTAGTATTTCGCAGGGCACGCTCTATGGCTACACCTTC
abundance: .
j_gene: TRBJ1-2
d_gene: .
v_gene: TRBV19

CDR3aa: CASSDNQGATDTQYF
CDR3nt: TGTGCCAGCAGTGACAATCAGGGGGCCACAGATACGCAGTATTTT
abundance: .
j_gene: TRBJ2-3
d_gene: TRBD1
v_gene: TRBV6-4

CDR3aa: CASSTQDRAGYTF
CDR3nt: TGTGCCAGCAGTACCCAGGACAGGGCGGGCTACACCTTC
abundance: .
j_gene: TRBJ1-2
d_gene: TRBD1
v_gene: TRBV27

CDR3aa: CASSIGTSVRQETQYF
CDR3nt: TGTGCCAGTAGTATAGGGACTAGCGTAAGGCAAGAGACCCAGTACTTC
abundance: .
j_gene: TRBJ2-5
d_gene: TRBD2
v_gene: TRBV19

CDR3aa: CASSQSGTGVEKLFF
CDR3nt: TGCGCCAGCAGCCAATCCGGGACAGGGGTCGAAAAACTGTTTTTT
abundance: .
j_gene: TRBJ1-4
d_gene: TRBD1
v_gene: TRBV5-1

CDR3aa: CASSPRTSGNNEQFF
CDR3nt: TGTGCCAGCAGCCCTCGGACTAGCGGGAACAATGAGCAGTTCTTC
abundance: .
j_gene: TRBJ2-1
d_gene: TRBD2
v_gene: TRBV7-3

CDR3aa: CASGEGGLDTQYF
CDR3nt: TGTGCCAGTGGAGAGGGGGGGTTAGATACGCAGTATTTT
abundance: .
j_gene: TRBJ2-3
d_gene: .
v_gene: TRBV4-2

CDR3aa: CAIGDGTRAYEQYF
CDR3nt: TGTGCCATAGGAGACGGGACTAGAGCCTACGAGCAGTACTTC
abundance: .
j_gene: TRBJ2-7
d_gene: TRBD2
v_gene: TRBV2

CDR3aa: CASSERPGTGAYYGYTF
CDR3nt: TGTGCCAGTAGTGAACGTCCCGGGACAGGGGCCTACTATGGCTACACCTTC
abundance: .
j_gene: TRBJ1-2
d_gene: TRBD1
v_gene: TRBV19

CDR3aa: CASSPQWQEQYF
CDR3nt: TGTGCCAGCAGCCCCCAATGGCAGGAGCAGTACTTC
abundance: .
j_gene: TRBJ2-7
d_gene: .
v_gene: TRBV11-2

CDR3aa: CASSELAGSSYEQYF
CDR3nt: TGTGCCAGCAGTGAACTAGCGGGGAGCTCCTACGAGCAGTACTTC
abundance: .
j_gene: TRBJ2-7
d_gene: TRBD2
v_gene: TRBV6-1

CDR3aa: CASSAKDRDRVASGNDEQYF
CDR3nt: TGTGCCAGTAGCGCGAAAGACCGGGACAGGGTCGCGAGCGGGAATGACGAGCAGTACTTC
abundance: .
j_gene: TRBJ2-7
d_gene: TRBD1
v_gene: TRBV19

CDR3aa: CAGAAGVEQFF
CDR3nt: TGTGCCGGGGCAGCGGGGGTTGAGCAGTTCTTC
abundance: .
j_gene: TRBJ2-1
d_gene: TRBD2
v_gene: TRBV19

CDR3aa: CASSQTHGTSLLYEQYF
CDR3nt: TGCGCCAGCAGCCAAACTCACGGGACTAGTCTTCTCTACGAGCAGTACTTC
abundance: once
j_gene: TRBJ2-7
d_gene: TRBD2
v_gene: TRBV4-1

CDR3aa: CASSPITGQLNQPQHF
CDR3nt: TGTGCCAGCAGCCCTATCACTGGACAGCTCAATCAGCCCCAGCATTTT
abundance: .
j_gene: TRBJ1-5
d_gene: .
v_gene: TRBV6-6

CDR3aa: CAWSIGTAGRNTIYF
CDR3nt: TGTGCCTGGTCAATCGGGACAGCTGGAAGAAACACCATATATTTT
abundance: .
j_gene: TRBJ1-3
d_gene: TRBD1
v_gene: TRBV30

CDR3aa: CASSLSGGRQYGYTF
CDR3nt: TGTGCCAGCAGCCTCTCCGGAGGGCGTCAATATGGCTACACCTTC
abundance: .
j_gene: TRBJ1-2
d_gene: .
v_gene: TRBV6-5

CDR3aa: CASSEGGMRSPLHF
CDR3nt: TGTGCCAGCAGTGAAGGAGGGATGCGTTCACCCCTCCACTTT
abundance: .
j_gene: TRBJ1-6
d_gene: .
v_gene: TRBV25-1

CDR3aa: CASSPKGQPNEQFF
CDR3nt: TGTGCCAGCAGCCCGAAAGGACAGCCCAATGAGCAGTTCTTC
abundance: .
j_gene: TRBJ2-1
d_gene: .
v_gene: TRBV7-9

CDR3aa: CASSWTSGTGEQYF
CDR3nt: TGTGCCAGCTCCTGGACTAGCGGGACCGGCGAGCAGTACTTC
abundance: .
j_gene: TRBJ2-7
d_gene: TRBD2
v_gene: TRBV18

CDR3aa: CASSLIQGVWEKLFF
CDR3nt: TGTGCCAGCAGCCTCATTCAGGGGGTTTGGGAAAAACTGTTTTTT
abundance: .
j_gene: TRBJ1-4
d_gene: TRBD1
v_gene: TRBV7-9

CDR3aa: CASRSGGTTDTQYF
CDR3nt: TGTGCCAGCCGAAGCGGGGGAACCACAGATACGCAGTATTTT
abundance: .
j_gene: TRBJ2-3
d_gene: TRBD2
v_gene: TRBV6-5

CDR3aa: CASRSAGVSETQYF
CDR3nt: TGTGCCAGCAGGTCAGCGGGGGTTTCGGAGACCCAGTACTTC
abundance: .
j_gene: TRBJ2-5
d_gene: TRBD2
v_gene: TRBV28

CDR3aa: CASSYETGARYNEQFF
CDR3nt: TGCGCCAGCAGTTATGAGACAGGGGCCCGATACAATGAGCAGTTCTTC
abundance: once
j_gene: TRBJ2-1
d_gene: TRBD1
v_gene: TRBV5-1

CDR3aa: CASSPRTGVYGYTF
CDR3nt: TGTGCCAGCAGCCCAAGGACAGGAGTCTATGGCTACACCTTC
abundance: .
j_gene: TRBJ1-2
d_gene: TRBD1
v_gene: TRBV6-6

CDR3aa: CATSTPGGQGAYEQYF
CDR3nt: TGTGCCACCAGCACCCCTGGAGGACAGGGGGCCTACGAGCAGTACTTC
abundance: .
j_gene: TRBJ2-7
d_gene: TRBD1
v_gene: TRBV15

CDR3aa: CARQGRANTEAFF
CDR3nt: TGTGCTAGACAGGGCAGGGCTAACACTGAAGCTTTCTTT
abundance: .
j_gene: TRBJ1-1
d_gene: TRBD1
v_gene: TRBV30

CDR3aa: CASSDTGNYGYTF
CDR3nt: TGTGCCAGCAGTGACACAGGGAACTATGGCTACACCTTC
abundance: .
j_gene: TRBJ1-2
d_gene: .
v_gene: TRBV2

CDR3aa: CASSKVQAGPPGGYF
CDR3nt: TGTGCCAGCAGCAAAGTACAAGCGGGACCACCGGGGGGATACTTC
abundance: .
j_gene: TRBJ2-7
d_gene: .
v_gene: TRBV21-1

CDR3aa: CASSLPGGRGHTEAFF
CDR3nt: TGTGCCAGCAGCTTACCGGGGGGCAGGGGCCACACTGAAGCTTTCTTT
abundance: .
j_gene: TRBJ1-1
d_gene: .
v_gene: TRBV7-9

CDR3aa: CASSPGLAYNEQFF
CDR3nt: TGTGCCAGTTCGCCGGGACTAGCGTACAATGAGCAGTTCTTC
abundance: .
j_gene: TRBJ2-1
d_gene: TRBD2
v_gene: TRBV19

CDR3aa: CSVVGTGGEQYF
CDR3nt: TGCAGCGTTGTGGGGACAGGGGGCGAGCAGTACTTC
abundance: .
j_gene: TRBJ2-7
d_gene: TRBD1
v_gene: TRBV29-1

CDR3aa: CASSLLQNNSPLHF
CDR3nt: TGCGCCAGCAGCTTGCTGCAGAATAATTCACCCCTCCACTTT
abundance: .
j_gene: TRBJ1-6
d_gene: .
v_gene: TRBV5-1

CDR3aa: CASSPVGLAGDEQYF
CDR3nt: TGTGCCAGCTCACCGGTCGGGCTAGCGGGAGACGAGCAGTACTTC
abundance: .
j_gene: TRBJ2-7
d_gene: TRBD2
v_gene: TRBV18

CDR3aa: CASSPRGRGRGDTEAFF
CDR3nt: TGTGCCAGCAGCCCCAGGGGAAGGGGGCGCGGTGACACTGAAGCTTTCTTT
abundance: .
j_gene: TRBJ1-1
d_gene: TRBD1
v_gene: TRBV9

CDR3aa: CASSRGSNTGELFF
CDR3nt: TGTGCCAGCAGCAGGGGATCGAACACCGGGGAGCTGTTTTTT
abundance: .
j_gene: TRBJ2-2
d_gene: .
v_gene: TRBV28

CDR3aa: CASISGGLAGSYEQYF
CDR3nt: TGTGCCAGCATCTCTGGGGGACTAGCGGGGAGCTACGAGCAGTACTTC
abundance: .
j_gene: TRBJ2-7
d_gene: TRBD2
v_gene: TRBV11-2

CDR3aa: CASSLEGGRSGSNEQFF
CDR3nt: TGTGCCAGCAGCTTAGAGGGGGGGAGATCCGGGTCGAATGAGCAGTTCTTC
abundance: .
j_gene: TRBJ2-1
d_gene: .
v_gene: TRBV7-9

CDR3aa: CASSLDLEETQYF
CDR3nt: TGTGCCAGCAGCTTAGATCTGGAGGAGACCCAGTACTTC
abundance: .
j_gene: TRBJ2-5
d_gene: .
v_gene: TRBV11-3

CDR3aa: CASSPDRYTDTQYF
CDR3nt: TGTGCCAGCAGCCCCGACAGATACACAGATACGCAGTATTTT
abundance: .
j_gene: TRBJ2-3
d_gene: .
v_gene: TRBV11-2

CDR3aa: CASSLVLAARDEQFF
CDR3nt: TGCGCCAGCAGCTTGGTACTAGCGGCGAGAGATGAGCAGTTCTTC
abundance: .
j_gene: TRBJ2-1
d_gene: TRBD2
v_gene: TRBV5-1

CDR3aa: CAWSSTGLPSYEQYF
CDR3nt: TGTGCCTGGAGTTCTACAGGTCTTCCCTCCTACGAGCAGTACTTC
abundance: .
j_gene: TRBJ2-7
d_gene: .
v_gene: TRBV30

CDR3aa: CASSPPSSRSDTQYF
CDR3nt: TGTGCCAGCTCACCACCGTCCTCTAGATCAGATACGCAGTATTTT
abundance: once
j_gene: TRBJ2-3
d_gene: .
v_gene: TRBV18